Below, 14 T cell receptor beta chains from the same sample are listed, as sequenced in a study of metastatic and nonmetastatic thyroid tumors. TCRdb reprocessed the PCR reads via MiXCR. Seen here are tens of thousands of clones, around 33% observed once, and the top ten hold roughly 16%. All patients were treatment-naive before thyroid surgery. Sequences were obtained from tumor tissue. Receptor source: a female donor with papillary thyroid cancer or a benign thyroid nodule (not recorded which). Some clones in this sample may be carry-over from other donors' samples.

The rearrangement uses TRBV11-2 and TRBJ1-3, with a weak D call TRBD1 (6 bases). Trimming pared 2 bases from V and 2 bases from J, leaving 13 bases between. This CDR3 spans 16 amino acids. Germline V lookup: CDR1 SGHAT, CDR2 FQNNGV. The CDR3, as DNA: TGTGCCAGCAGCTTAATACAGGGATCGACTGGAAACACCATATATTTT. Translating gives CASSLIQGSTGNTIYF.

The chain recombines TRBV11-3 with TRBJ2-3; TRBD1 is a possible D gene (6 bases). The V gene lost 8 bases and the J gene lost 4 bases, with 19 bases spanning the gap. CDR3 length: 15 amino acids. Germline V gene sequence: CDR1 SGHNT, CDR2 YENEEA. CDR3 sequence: CASSFGGRSPDTQYF. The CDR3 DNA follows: TGTGCCAGCTCTTTTGGGGGCAGGTCTCCAGATACGCAGTATTTT.

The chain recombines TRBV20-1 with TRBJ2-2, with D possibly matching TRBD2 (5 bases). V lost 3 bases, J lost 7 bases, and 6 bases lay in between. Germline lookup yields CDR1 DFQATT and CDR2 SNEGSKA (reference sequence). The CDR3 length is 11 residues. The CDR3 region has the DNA TGCAGTGCTAGCCGGGGCGGGGAGCTGTTTTTT. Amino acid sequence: CSASRGGELFF.

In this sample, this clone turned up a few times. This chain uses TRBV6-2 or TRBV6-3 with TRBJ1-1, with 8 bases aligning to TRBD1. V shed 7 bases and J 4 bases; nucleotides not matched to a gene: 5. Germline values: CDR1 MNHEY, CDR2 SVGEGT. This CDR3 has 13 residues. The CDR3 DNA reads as TGTGCCAGCACCAAGGACAGGGCCACTGAAGCTTTCTTT. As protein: CASTKDRATEAFF.

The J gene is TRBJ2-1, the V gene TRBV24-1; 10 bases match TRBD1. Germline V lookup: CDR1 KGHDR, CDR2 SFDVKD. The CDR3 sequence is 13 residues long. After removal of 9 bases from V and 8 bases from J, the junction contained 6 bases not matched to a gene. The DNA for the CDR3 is TGTGCCACCCGGGACAGGGGCTTCGATGAGCAGTTCTTC. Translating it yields CATRDRGFDEQFF.

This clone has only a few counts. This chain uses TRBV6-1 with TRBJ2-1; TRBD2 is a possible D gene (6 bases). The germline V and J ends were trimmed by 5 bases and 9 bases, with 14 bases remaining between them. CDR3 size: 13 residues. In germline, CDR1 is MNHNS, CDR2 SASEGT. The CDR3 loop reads CASSWDLRSEQFF. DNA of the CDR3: TGTGCCAGCAGTTGGGACTTGCGGAGTGAGCAGTTCTTC.

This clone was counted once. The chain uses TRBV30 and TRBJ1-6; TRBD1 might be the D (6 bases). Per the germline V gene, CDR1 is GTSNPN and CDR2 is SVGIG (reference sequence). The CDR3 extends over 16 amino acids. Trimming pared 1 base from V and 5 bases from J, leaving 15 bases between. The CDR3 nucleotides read TGTGCCTGGAGTGCCAGGGGATCTTGGGATAATTCACCCCTCCACTTT. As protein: CAWSARGSWDNSPLHF.

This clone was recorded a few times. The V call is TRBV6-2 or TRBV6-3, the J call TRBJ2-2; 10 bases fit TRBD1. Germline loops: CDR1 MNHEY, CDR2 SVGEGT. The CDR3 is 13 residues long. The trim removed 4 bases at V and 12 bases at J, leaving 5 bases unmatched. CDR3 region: CASSSGTGVKLFF. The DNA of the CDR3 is TGTGCCAGCAGTTCCGGGACAGGGGTTAAGCTGTTTTTT.

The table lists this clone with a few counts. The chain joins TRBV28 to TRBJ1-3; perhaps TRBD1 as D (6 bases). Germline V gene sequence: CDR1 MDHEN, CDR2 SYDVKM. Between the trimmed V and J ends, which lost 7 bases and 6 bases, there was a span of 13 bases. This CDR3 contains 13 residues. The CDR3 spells CASKEGGLNTIYF. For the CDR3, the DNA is TGTGCCAGCAAGGAGGGGGGCTTAAACACCATATATTTT. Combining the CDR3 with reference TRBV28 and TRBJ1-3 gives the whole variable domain DVKVTQSSRYLVKRTGEKVFLECVQDMDHENMFWYRQDPGLGLRLIYFSYDVKMKEKGDIPEGYSVSREKKERFSLILESASTNQTSMYLCASKEGGLNTIYFGEGSWLTVV.

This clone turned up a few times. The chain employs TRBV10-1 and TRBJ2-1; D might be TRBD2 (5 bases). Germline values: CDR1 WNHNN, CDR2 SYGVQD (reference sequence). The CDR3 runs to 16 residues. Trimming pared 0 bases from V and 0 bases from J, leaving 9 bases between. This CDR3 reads CASSESPGSSYNEQFF. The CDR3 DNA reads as TGCGCCAGCAGTGAGTCGCCGGGAAGCTCCTACAATGAGCAGTTCTTC.

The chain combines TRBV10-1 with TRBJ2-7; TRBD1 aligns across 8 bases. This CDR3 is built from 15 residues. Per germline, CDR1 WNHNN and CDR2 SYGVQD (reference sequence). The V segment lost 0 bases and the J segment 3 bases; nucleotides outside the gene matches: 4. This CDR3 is CASSESRDRHYEQYF. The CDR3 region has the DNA TGCGCCAGCAGTGAGTCACGGGACAGGCACTACGAGCAGTACTTC.

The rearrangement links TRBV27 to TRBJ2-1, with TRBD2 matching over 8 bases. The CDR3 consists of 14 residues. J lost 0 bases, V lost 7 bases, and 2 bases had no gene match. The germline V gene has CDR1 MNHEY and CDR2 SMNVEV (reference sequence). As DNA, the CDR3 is TGTGCCAGCAAACGGGGGGGCTCCTACAATGAGCAGTTCTTC. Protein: CASKRGGSYNEQFF.

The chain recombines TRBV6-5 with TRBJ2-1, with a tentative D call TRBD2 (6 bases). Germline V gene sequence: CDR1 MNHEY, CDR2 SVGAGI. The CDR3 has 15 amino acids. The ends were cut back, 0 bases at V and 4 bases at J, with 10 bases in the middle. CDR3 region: CASSYSGGDYNEQFF. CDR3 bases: TGTGCCAGCAGTTACTCCGGCGGGGATTACAATGAGCAGTTCTTC.

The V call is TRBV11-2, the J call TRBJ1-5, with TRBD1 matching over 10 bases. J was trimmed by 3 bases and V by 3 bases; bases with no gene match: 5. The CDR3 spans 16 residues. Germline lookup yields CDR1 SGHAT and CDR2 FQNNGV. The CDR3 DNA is TGTGCCAGCAGCTTTTGGGACAGGGGAACCAATCAGCCCCAGCATTTT. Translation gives CASSFWDRGTNQPQHF.